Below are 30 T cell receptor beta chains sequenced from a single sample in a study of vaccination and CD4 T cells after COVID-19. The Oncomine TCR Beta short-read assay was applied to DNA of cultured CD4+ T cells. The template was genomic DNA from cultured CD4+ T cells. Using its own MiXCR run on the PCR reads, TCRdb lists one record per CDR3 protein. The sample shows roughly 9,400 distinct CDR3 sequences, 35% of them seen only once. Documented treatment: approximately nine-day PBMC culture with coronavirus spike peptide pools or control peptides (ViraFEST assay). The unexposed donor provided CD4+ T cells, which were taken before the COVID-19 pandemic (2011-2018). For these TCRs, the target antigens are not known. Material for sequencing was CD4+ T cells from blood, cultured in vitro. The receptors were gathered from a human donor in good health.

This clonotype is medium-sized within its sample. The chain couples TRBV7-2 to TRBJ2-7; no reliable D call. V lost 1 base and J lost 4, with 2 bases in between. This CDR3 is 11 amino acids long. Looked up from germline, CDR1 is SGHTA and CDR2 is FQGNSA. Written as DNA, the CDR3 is TGTGCCAGCAGCTTAGTTTACGAGCAGTACTTC. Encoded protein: CASSLVYEQYF.

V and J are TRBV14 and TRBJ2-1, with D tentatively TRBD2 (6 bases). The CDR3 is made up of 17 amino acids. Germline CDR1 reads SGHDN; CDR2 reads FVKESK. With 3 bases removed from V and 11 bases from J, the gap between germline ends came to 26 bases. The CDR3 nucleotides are TGTGCCAGCAGCCAGAACCGGGACGGACTATACACAATGAAGCAGTTCTTC. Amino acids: CASSQNRDGLYTMKQFF.

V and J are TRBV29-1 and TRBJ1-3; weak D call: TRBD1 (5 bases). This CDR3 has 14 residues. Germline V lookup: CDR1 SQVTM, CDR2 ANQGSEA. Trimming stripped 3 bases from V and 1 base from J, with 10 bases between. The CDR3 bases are TGCAGCGTTGATCAGGGACTTTCTGGAAACACCATATATTTT. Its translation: CSVDQGLSGNTIYF.

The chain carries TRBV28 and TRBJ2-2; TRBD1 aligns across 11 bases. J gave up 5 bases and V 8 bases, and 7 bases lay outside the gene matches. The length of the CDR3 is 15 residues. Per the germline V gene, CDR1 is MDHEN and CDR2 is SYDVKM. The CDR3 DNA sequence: TGTGCCAGCGGGGGGGGACAGGGGGGAACCGGGGAGCTGTTTTTT. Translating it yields CASGGGQGGTGELFF.

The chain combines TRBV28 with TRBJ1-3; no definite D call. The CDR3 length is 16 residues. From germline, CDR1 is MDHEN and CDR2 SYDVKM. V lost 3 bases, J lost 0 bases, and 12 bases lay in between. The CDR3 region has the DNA TGTGCCAGCAGTTTCACACACGGGAGCTCTGGAAACACCATATATTTT. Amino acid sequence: CASSFTHGSSGNTIYF.

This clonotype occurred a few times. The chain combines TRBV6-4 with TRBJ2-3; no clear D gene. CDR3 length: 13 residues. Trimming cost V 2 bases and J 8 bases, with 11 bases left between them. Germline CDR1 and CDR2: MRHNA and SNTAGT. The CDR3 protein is CASSDSLSGTQYF. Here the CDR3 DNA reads TGTGCCAGCAGTGACAGCCTTTCGGGTACGCAGTATTTT.

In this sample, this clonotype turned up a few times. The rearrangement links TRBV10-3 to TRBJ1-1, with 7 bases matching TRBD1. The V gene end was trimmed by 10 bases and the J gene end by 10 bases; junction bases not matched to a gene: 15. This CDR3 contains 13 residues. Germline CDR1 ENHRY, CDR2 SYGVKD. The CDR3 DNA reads TGTGCCACCTTCGGCAGGGCGCAGGGGGGAGCTTTCTTT. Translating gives CATFGRAQGGAFF.

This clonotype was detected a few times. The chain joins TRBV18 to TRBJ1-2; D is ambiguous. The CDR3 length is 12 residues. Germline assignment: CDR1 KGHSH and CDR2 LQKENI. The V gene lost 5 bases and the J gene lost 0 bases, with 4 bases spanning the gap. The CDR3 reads CASSESNYGYTF. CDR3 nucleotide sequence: TGTGCCAGCTCAGAGTCTAACTATGGCTACACCTTC.

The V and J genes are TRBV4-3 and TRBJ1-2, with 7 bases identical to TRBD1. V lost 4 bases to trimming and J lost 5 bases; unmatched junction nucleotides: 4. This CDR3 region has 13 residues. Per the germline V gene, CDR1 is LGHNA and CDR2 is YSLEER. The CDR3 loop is CASSRWDSYGYTF. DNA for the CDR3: TGCGCCAGCAGCCGTTGGGACAGTTATGGCTACACCTTC.

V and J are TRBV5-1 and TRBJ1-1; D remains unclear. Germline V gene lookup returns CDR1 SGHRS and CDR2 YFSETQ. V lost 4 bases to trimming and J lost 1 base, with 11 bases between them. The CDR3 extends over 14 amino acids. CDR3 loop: CASSRPGGNTEAFF. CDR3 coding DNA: TGCGCCAGCAGCAGGCCCGGAGGGAACACTGAAGCTTTCTTT.

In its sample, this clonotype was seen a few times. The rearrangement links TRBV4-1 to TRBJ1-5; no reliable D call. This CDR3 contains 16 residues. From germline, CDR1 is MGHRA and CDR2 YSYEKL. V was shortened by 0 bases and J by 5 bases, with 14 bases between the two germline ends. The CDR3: CASSQDPRGGHQPQHF. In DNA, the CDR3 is TGCGCCAGCAGCCAAGACCCTCGGGGAGGTCATCAGCCCCAGCATTTT.

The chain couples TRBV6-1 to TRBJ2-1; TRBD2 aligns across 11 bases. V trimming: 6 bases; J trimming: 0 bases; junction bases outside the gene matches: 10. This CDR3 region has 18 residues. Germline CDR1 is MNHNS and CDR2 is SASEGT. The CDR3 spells CASRSGTSGISSYNEQFF. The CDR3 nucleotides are TGTGCCAGCAGATCCGGGACTAGCGGAATCAGCTCCTACAATGAGCAGTTCTTC.

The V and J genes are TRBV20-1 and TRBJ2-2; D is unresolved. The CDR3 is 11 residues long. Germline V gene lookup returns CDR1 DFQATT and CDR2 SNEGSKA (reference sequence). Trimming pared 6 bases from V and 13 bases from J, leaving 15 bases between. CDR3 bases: TGCAGTGCCGCCTTGGTAGGGCGGCTGTTTTTT. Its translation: CSAALVGRLFF.

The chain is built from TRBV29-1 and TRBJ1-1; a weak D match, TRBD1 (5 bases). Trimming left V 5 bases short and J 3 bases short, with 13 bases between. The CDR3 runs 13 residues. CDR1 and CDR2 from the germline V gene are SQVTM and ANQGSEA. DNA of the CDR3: TGCAGCGTTCTGGGCTTGGGGGACACTGAAGCTTTCTTT. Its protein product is CSVLGLGDTEAFF.

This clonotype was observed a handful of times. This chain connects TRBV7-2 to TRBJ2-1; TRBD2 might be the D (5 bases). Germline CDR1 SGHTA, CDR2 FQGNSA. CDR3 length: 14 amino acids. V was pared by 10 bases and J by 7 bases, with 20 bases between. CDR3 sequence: CATRAGAVVNEQFF. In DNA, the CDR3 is TGTGCCACCCGAGCAGGAGCGGTCGTGAATGAGCAGTTCTTC.

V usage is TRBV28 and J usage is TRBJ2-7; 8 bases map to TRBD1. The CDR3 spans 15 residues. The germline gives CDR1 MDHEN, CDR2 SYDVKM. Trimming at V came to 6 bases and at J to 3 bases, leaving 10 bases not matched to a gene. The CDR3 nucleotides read TGTGCCAGCAGCCGCGGACAGGGAGGACTCTACGAGCAGTACTTC. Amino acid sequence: CASSRGQGGLYEQYF.

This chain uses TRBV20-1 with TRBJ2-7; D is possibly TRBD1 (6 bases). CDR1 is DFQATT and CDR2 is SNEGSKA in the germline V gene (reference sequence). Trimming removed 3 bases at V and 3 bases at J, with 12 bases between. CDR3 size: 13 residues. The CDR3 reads CSARDSLVYEQYF. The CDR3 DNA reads TGCAGTGCTAGGGACAGTTTGGTCTACGAGCAGTACTTC.

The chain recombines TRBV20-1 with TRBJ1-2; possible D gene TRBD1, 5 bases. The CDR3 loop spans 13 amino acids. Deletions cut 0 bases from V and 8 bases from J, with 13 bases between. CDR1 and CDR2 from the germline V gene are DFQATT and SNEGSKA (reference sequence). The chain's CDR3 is CSARDGGSQGYTF. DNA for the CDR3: TGCAGTGCTAGAGATGGGGGGTCTCAAGGCTACACCTTC.

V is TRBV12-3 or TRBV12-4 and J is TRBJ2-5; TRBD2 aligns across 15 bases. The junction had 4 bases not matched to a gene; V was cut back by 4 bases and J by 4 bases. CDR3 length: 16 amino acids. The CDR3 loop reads CASSWTSGRVAETQYF. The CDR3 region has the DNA TGTGCCAGCAGTTGGACTAGCGGGAGGGTAGCAGAGACCCAGTACTTC.

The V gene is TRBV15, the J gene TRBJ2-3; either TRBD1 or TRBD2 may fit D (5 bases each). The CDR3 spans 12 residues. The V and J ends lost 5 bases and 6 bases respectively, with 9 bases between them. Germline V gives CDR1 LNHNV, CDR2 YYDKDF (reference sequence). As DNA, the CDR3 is TGTGCCACCAGCCAGGGAGTGGATACGCAGTATTTT. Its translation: CATSQGVDTQYF.

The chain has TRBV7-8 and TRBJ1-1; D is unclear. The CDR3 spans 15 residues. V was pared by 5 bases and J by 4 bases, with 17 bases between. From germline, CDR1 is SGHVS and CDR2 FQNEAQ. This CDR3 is CASSPKAIFGTEAFF. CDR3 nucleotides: TGTGCCAGCAGCCCGAAAGCAATTTTTGGCACTGAAGCTTTCTTT.

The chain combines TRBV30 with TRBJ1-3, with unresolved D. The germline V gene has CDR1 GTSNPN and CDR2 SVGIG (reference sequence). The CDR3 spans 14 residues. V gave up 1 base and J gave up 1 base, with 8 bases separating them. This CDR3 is CAWSAIGSGNTIYF. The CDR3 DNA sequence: TGTGCCTGGAGTGCAATCGGGTCTGGAAACACCATATATTTT.

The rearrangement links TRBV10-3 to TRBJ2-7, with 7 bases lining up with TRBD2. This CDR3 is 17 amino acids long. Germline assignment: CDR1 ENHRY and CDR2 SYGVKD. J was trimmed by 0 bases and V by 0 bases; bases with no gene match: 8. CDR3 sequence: CAISESKASGASYEQYF. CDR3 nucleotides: TGTGCCATCAGTGAGTCGAAGGCCAGCGGGGCCTCCTACGAGCAGTACTTC.

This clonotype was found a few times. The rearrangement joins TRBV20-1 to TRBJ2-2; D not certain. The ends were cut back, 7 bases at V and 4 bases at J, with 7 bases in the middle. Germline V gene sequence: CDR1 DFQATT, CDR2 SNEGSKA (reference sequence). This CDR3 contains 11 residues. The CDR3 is CSVVGTGELFF. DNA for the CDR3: TGCAGTGTTGTTGGCACCGGGGAGCTGTTTTTT.

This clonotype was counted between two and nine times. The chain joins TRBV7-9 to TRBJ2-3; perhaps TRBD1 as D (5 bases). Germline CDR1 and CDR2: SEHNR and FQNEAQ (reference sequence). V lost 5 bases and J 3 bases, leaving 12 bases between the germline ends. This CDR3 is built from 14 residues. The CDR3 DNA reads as TGTGCCAGCAGCGGGCAGGGAAGGACAGATACGCAGTATTTT. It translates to CASSGQGRTDTQYF. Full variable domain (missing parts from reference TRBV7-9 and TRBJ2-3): DTGVSQNPRHKITKRGQNVTFRCDPISEHNRLYWYRQTLGQGPEFLTYFQNEAQLEKSRLLSDRFSAERPKGSFSTLEIQRTEQGDSAMYLCASSGQGRTDTQYFGPGTRLTVL.

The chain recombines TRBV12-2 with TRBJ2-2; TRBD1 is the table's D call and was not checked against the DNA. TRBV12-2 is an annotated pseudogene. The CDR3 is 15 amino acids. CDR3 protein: CASRLRYGGTGELFF. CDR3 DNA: TGTGCAAGTCGCTTACGGTATGGGGGGACCGGGGAGCTGTTTTTT.

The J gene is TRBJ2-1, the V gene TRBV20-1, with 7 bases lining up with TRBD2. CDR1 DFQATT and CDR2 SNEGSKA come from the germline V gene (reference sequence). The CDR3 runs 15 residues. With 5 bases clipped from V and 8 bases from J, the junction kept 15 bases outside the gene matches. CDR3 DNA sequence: TGCAGTGCTTTAGCAACTAGCGAGAAACTGGATGAGCAGTTCTTC. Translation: CSALATSEKLDEQFF.

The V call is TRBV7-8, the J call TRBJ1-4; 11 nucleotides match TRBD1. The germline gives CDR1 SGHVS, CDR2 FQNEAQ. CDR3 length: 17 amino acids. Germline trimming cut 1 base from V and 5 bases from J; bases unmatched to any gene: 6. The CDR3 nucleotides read TGTGCCAGCAGCTTAGGTTCTAGGGACAGGGGGAATGAAAAACTGTTTTTT. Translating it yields CASSLGSRDRGNEKLFF.

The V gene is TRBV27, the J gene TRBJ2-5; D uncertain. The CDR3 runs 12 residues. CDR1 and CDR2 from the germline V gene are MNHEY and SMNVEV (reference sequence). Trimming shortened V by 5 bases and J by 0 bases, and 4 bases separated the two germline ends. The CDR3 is CASSKDQETQYF. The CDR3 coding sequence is TGTGCCAGCAGTAAGGACCAAGAGACCCAGTACTTC.

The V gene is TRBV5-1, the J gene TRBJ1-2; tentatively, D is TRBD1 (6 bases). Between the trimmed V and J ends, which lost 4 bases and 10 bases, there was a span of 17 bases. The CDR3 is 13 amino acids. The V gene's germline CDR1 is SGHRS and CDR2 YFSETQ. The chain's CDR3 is CASSPVEQGVYTF. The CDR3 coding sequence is TGCGCCAGCAGCCCGGTAGAACAGGGCGTCTACACCTTC.